Listed below are T cell receptor beta chains from one sample, sequenced in a study of T cell responses to AZD1222 COVID-19 vaccine. Sequencing was performed with immunoSEQ multiplex PCR; in TCRdb, only in-frame clones are kept and a portion is missing. The profile shows about 72,000 clones, around 86% of them singletons. The material was peripheral blood, obtained on day 0 of AZD1222 vaccination. The receptors derive from an adult in good health. The CDR3 runs from the conserved cysteine through the conserved F or W. A D gene is named only where the DNA matches it firmly. Rows give clone size only sometimes, using once, few, many, or a class for an expanded clone.

length,V,J,D,size,CDR3,DNA
13,TRBV11-3,TRBJ1-1,NA,NA,CASSLDRGTEAFF,TGTGCCAGCAGCTTAGATCGAGGGACTGAAGCTTTCTTT
18,TRBV6-1,TRBJ2-3,NA,NA,CASSGARKTHRETDTQYF,TGTGCCAGCAGTGGGGCCCGGAAGACACACCGGGAGACAGATACGCAGTATTTT
13,TRBV29-1,TRBJ1-1,NA,NA,CSGVRGVNTEAFF,TGCAGCGGGGTCCGTGGGGTGAACACTGAAGCTTTCTTT
12,TRBV6-2/TRBV6-3,TRBJ1-6,NA,NA,CASSFKASPLHF,TGTGCCAGCAGTTTTAAGGCTTCACCCCTCCACTTT
15,TRBV21-1,TRBJ2-3,NA,NA,CASSRPRDFTDTQYF,TGTGCCAGCAGCCGCCCGCGGGACTTCACAGATACGCAGTATTTT
16,TRBV19,TRBJ1-2,NA,NA,CASSYPGAAGDHGYTF,TGTGCCAGTAGTTACCCCGGCGCGGCAGGGGATCATGGCTACACCTTC
13,TRBV30,TRBJ2-3,NA,NA,CAWGRALGDTQYF,TGTGCCTGGGGCCGCGCTCTGGGGGATACGCAGTATTTT
16,TRBV21-1,TRBJ1-4,NA,NA,CASSKVSRGLNEKLFF,TGTGCCAGCAGCAAAGTCAGCCGGGGCCTAAATGAAAAACTGTTTTTT
18,TRBV4-1,TRBJ1-5,NA,few,CASSREDFLGQSDQPQHF,TGCGCCAGCAGCCGAGAGGACTTTTTAGGGCAGTCCGATCAGCCCCAGCATTTT
14,TRBV19,TRBJ2-3,NA,NA,CASSISGGADTQYF,TGTGCCAGTAGTATTTCTGGGGGTGCAGATACGCAGTATTTT
17,TRBV30,TRBJ1-6,NA,NA,CAWSEPRTANYNSPLHF,TGTGCCTGGAGTGAGCCCCGGACAGCTAACTATAATTCACCCCTCCACTTT
14,TRBV19,TRBJ1-1,NA,once,CATTPRGGFRKAFF,TGTGCCACCACCCCCCGGGGAGGATTTAGGAAAGCTTTCTTT
15,TRBV6-2/TRBV6-3,TRBJ2-2,NA,NA,CASSYQQGDRRELFF,TGTGCCAGCAGTTACCAACAGGGAGATAGGCGGGAGCTGTTTTTT
11,TRBV10-3,TRBJ2-1,NA,NA,CATSSRNEQFF,TGTGCCACCTCTAGCCGCAATGAGCAGTTCTTC
15,TRBV27,TRBJ1-2,TRBD1,NA,CASSSPSQGFYGYTF,TGTGCCAGCAGTTCCCCCTCACAGGGGTTCTATGGCTACACCTTC
14,TRBV5-1,TRBJ1-2,NA,once,CASSRQGINYGYTF,TGCGCCAGCAGCCGTCAGGGGATTAACTATGGCTACACCTTC
15,TRBV9,TRBJ1-2,TRBD1,NA,CASSAGQERPYGYTF,TGTGCCAGCAGCGCAGGACAGGAGCGACCCTATGGCTACACCTTC
10,TRBV28,TRBJ2-3,NA,few,CASNGFPRYF,TGTGCCAGCAACGGGTTCCCACGGTATTTT
16,TRBV24-1,TRBJ2-1,NA,NA,CATSDTQSGVDNEQFF,TGTGCCACCAGTGATACCCAGTCCGGGGTGGACAATGAGCAGTTCTTC
17,TRBV19,TRBJ2-3,NA,once,CASRPLLGVESTDTQYF,TGTGCCAGTAGGCCCCTACTCGGGGTCGAAAGCACAGATACGCAGTATTTT
16,TRBV3-1/TRBV3-2,TRBJ1-5,NA,NA,CASSHTGAGLSGPQHF,TGTGCCAGCAGCCATACGGGGGCAGGCCTGTCTGGCCCCCAGCATTTT
10,TRBV10-1,TRBJ1-2,NA,few,CASLPHGYTF,TGCGCCAGCTTACCCCATGGCTACACCTTC
14,TRBV13,TRBJ2-7,NA,NA,CASSPGEGSYEQYF,TGTGCCAGCAGCCCGGGCGAAGGGTCCTACGAGCAGTACTTC
16,TRBV11-2,TRBJ1-6,NA,NA,CASSYDRSSYNSPLHF,TGTGCCAGCAGCTACGACCGGAGCTCCTATAATTCACCCCTCCACTTT
16,TRBV6-2/TRBV6-3,TRBJ1-5,TRBD1,NA,CASSPRQGPGNQPQHF,TGTGCCAGCAGCCCCCGACAGGGTCCGGGCAATCAGCCCCAGCATTTT
15,TRBV25-1,TRBJ1-4,TRBD1,NA,CASSVPGQGVEKLFF,TGTGCCAGCAGTGTACCGGGACAGGGGGTGGAAAAACTGTTTTTT
14,TRBV11-3,TRBJ1-1,TRBD1,NA,CASSLGGTGHPVFF,TGTGCCAGCAGCTTAGGCGGGACAGGGCATCCTGTTTTCTTT
12,TRBV30,TRBJ1-2,NA,NA,CAWSEGIGGYTF,TGTGCCTGGAGTGAGGGGATCGGTGGCTACACCTTC
15,TRBV28,TRBJ1-5,TRBD1,NA,CASSRDREANQPQHF,TGTGCCAGCAGTAGGGACAGGGAGGCTAATCAGCCCCAGCATTTT
15,TRBV19,TRBJ1-3,NA,few,CASSMATISGNTIYF,TGTGCCAGTAGTATGGCAACGATCTCTGGAAACACCATATATTTT
16,TRBV5-1,TRBJ2-3,TRBD2,NA,CASSPTSGGPADTQYF,TGCGCCAGCAGCCCTACTAGCGGGGGGCCCGCAGATACGCAGTATTTT
15,TRBV5-4,TRBJ1-3,NA,NA,CASSLAGFSGNTIYF,TGTGCCAGCAGCTTGGCGGGGTTCTCTGGAAACACCATATATTTT
16,TRBV29-1,TRBJ2-2,TRBD1,NA,CSGAGQGLLNTGELFF,TGCAGCGGGGCGGGACAGGGGCTACTGAACACCGGGGAGCTGTTTTTT
13,TRBV4-1,TRBJ1-1,NA,few,CASSQTGNTEAFF,TGCGCCAGCAGCCAAACGGGGAACACTGAAGCTTTCTTT
15,TRBV6-4,TRBJ1-5,NA,NA,CASSFQPGNNQPQHF,TGTGCCAGCAGTTTTCAGCCGGGGAACAATCAGCCCCAGCATTTT
13,TRBV28,TRBJ1-1,NA,NA,CASRPGQRTEAFF,TGTGCCAGCAGACCAGGCCAGCGCACTGAAGCTTTCTTT